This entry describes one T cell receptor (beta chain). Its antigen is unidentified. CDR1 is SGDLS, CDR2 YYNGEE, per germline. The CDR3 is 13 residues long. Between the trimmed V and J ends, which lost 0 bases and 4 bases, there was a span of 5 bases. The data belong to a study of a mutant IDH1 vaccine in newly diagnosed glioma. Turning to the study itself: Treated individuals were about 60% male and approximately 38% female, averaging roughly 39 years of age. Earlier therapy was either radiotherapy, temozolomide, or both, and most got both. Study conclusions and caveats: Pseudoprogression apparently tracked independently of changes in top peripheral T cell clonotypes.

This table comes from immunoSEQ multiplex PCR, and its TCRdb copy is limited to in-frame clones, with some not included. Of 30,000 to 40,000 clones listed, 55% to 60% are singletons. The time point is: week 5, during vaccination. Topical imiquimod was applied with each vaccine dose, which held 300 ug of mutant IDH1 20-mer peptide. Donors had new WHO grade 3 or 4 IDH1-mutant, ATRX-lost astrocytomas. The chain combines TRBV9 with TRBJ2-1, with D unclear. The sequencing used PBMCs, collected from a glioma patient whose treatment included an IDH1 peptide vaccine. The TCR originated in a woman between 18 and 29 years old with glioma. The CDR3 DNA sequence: TGTGCCAGCAGCGTAGACCCTTACAATGAGCAGTTCTTC. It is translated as CASSVDPYNEQFF.